Each of the 8 T cell receptor beta chains below was sequenced from the same sample in a study of blood T cells in healthy people across ages. The authors ran a second PCR of about 6 to 12 cycles using a sample-barcoded 5' primer and a J-beta primer mix. TCRdb independently ran MiXCR on the 5' RACE reads; one entry per CDR3 protein. The table lists about 1.4 million distinct CDR3 sequences, roughly 59% of them singletons, with 6.5% to 8% in the top ten. The sequencing input was blood. The receptors originated from a man younger than 35 in good health.

The V call is TRBV5-1, the J call TRBJ2-6; the D gene is possibly TRBD2 (5 bases). Trimming left V 2 bases short and J 1 base short, with 7 bases between. This CDR3 is 15 amino acids long. Per the germline V gene, CDR1 is SGHRS and CDR2 is YFSETQ. This CDR3 is CASSFGESGANVLTF. CDR3 nucleotides: TGCGCCAGCAGCTTCGGGGAATCTGGGGCCAACGTCCTGACTTTC.

This clonotype occurred a few times. The chain carries TRBV27 and TRBJ2-3; possibly TRBD1 or TRBD2 for D (5 bases each). The germline V gene has CDR1 MNHEY and CDR2 SMNVEV (reference sequence). The CDR3 extends over 16 amino acids. The V end was cut by 7 bases, the J end by 8 bases, with 25 bases between. DNA for the CDR3: TGTGCCAGCATCCCCGGGACGGCTTCTGTGAGCGGTACGCAGTATTTT. As protein: CASIPGTASVSGTQYF.

The rearrangement joins TRBV5-5 to TRBJ2-7; no definite D call. V lost 3 bases and J 4 bases, leaving 14 bases between the germline ends. This CDR3 is 14 amino acids long. The germline CDR1 and CDR2 sequences are SGHKS and YYEKEE (reference sequence). The CDR3, as DNA: TGTGCCAGCAGCTGGGAAGGTTATCAATACGAGCAGTACTTC. The encoded protein is CASSWEGYQYEQYF.

The rearrangement uses TRBV9 and TRBJ2-7; D unresolved. This CDR3 has 12 residues. The V end lost 0 bases, the J end lost 6 bases, and 7 bases lay between the germline ends. Germline lookup yields CDR1 SGDLS and CDR2 YYNGEE. The CDR3 region is CASSVGDREQYF. CDR3 nucleotide sequence: TGTGCCAGCAGCGTAGGAGATCGCGAGCAGTACTTC.

The J gene is TRBJ2-4, the V gene TRBV7-2, with D perhaps TRBD1 or TRBD2 (6 bases each). The better agreement between TRBJ2-5 and the DNA end casts doubt on the J call. Germline CDR1 is SGHTA and CDR2 is FQGNSA. There are 16 residues in the CDR3. The CDR3, as DNA: TGTGCCAGCAGCTTATCGGGAGCCAGGGGTTTAGAGACCCAGTACTTC. Translating gives CASSLSGARGLETQYF.

The V gene is TRBV4-1, the J gene TRBJ2-3, with TRBD2 matching 13 bases. The CDR3 spans 16 residues. With V trimmed by 4 bases and J by 4 bases, 5 bases remained unmatched. The germline V gene encodes CDR1 MGHRA and CDR2 YSYEKL. The CDR3 is CASSLRTSGSSDTQYF. In DNA form, the CDR3 reads TGCGCCAGCAGCCTCCGGACTAGCGGGAGCTCAGATACGCAGTATTTT.

This chain joins TRBV20-1 and TRBJ2-7, with D possibly being TRBD1 or TRBD2 (5 bases each). CDR1 and CDR2 (germline): DFQATT, SNEGSKA (reference sequence). CDR3 size: 16 residues. Deletions cut 1 base from V and 2 bases from J, with 18 bases between. CDR3 sequence (DNA): TGCAGTGCTAGAGGTTCTTCCGGGACGGTCACCTACGAGCAGTACTTC. Amino acid sequence: CSARGSSGTVTYEQYF.

CDR3 sequence: CAYPLGRNQETQYF. The CDR3 DNA reads TGTGCCTACCCGCTGGGCCGAAACCAAGAGACCCAGTACTTC. This chain links TRBV7-9 with TRBJ2-5; D unclear. Germline V gene sequence: CDR1 SEHNR, CDR2 FQNEAQ (reference sequence). The CDR3 is 14 amino acids. Trimming removed 11 bases at V and 0 bases at J, with 16 bases between.